A selection of T cell receptor beta chains follows, all from one sample in a study of cytomegalovirus exposure and HLA in healthy donors. Sequenced by immunoSEQ multiplex PCR; TCRdb stores in-frame clones only, minus some. The table has 85,000 to 95,000 clones, roughly 96% seen once. The specimen sequenced was PBMCs. The receptors stem from a young man in good health and CMV-seronegative. CDR3s leave out the opening cysteine and the closing phenylalanine or tryptophan. Each record gives: D gene, V gene, J gene, CDR3 protein. A D gene is named only where the DNA matches it firmly.

d_call: TRBD2
v_call: TRBV27
j_call: TRBJ2-1
cdr3_aa: ASSLSGRRDNEQF

d_call: TRBD2
v_call: TRBV6-1
j_call: TRBJ2-3
cdr3_aa: ASSERRERVTDTQY

d_call: TRBD2
v_call: TRBV30
j_call: TRBJ2-2
cdr3_aa: AWSGGPSGSTGELF

d_call: TRBD1
v_call: TRBV6-5
j_call: TRBJ2-5
cdr3_aa: ASRGTGKGEETQY

d_call: -
v_call: TRBV28
j_call: TRBJ1-5
cdr3_aa: AAKSPGSRQPQH

d_call: -
v_call: TRBV29-1
j_call: TRBJ2-2
cdr3_aa: SVGGRFTGELF

d_call: TRBD2
v_call: TRBV11-2
j_call: TRBJ2-7
cdr3_aa: ASNLVGGAHEQY

d_call: -
v_call: TRBV6-6
j_call: TRBJ2-3
cdr3_aa: ASIAAGTDTQY

d_call: TRBD1
v_call: TRBV6-5
j_call: TRBJ1-5
cdr3_aa: ASSLDREIQPQH

d_call: TRBD2
v_call: TRBV13
j_call: TRBJ2-1
cdr3_aa: ASSLGGLAGVTYNEQF

d_call: TRBD2
v_call: TRBV15
j_call: TRBJ2-2
cdr3_aa: ATGLAVKNTGELF

d_call: TRBD1
v_call: TRBV15
j_call: TRBJ1-4
cdr3_aa: ATSRDRGKLF

d_call: TRBD1
v_call: TRBV5-1
j_call: TRBJ2-3
cdr3_aa: ASLRTGVGDTQY

d_call: TRBD2
v_call: TRBV7-9
j_call: TRBJ2-1
cdr3_aa: ASSSPDLAGRYNEQF

d_call: TRBD2
v_call: TRBV30
j_call: TRBJ2-3
cdr3_aa: AWSVLATTDTQY

d_call: TRBD1
v_call: TRBV29-1
j_call: TRBJ1-5
cdr3_aa: SVDQGAGQPQH

d_call: -
v_call: TRBV6-1
j_call: TRBJ1-1
cdr3_aa: ASRGEVTEAF

d_call: TRBD1
v_call: TRBV9
j_call: TRBJ1-2
cdr3_aa: ASSVDGQGGGYT

d_call: -
v_call: TRBV11-2
j_call: TRBJ1-1
cdr3_aa: ASSFELFNTEAF

d_call: TRBD2
v_call: TRBV19
j_call: TRBJ2-1
cdr3_aa: ASSIGTSGRRNEQF

d_call: -
v_call: TRBV19
j_call: TRBJ1-3
cdr3_aa: ASSMGSFSVPSGNTIY